This T cell receptor beta chain was sequenced in a study of radiation and T cells in renal cell carcinoma. As for time point: baseline pretreatment blood. This sample's treatment: 15 Gy SBRT to primary tumor, nephrectomy 4 weeks later. Study-level findings and limits: Top tumor clonotypes rose in blood 2 weeks post-radiation, then contracted.

With 6 bases clipped from V and 3 bases from J, the junction kept 5 bases outside the gene matches. Germline V gene data show CDR1 as MDHEN and CDR2 as SYDVKM. CDR3 size: 13 residues. With respect to this clone: The antigen remains undetermined.

Generated by immunoSEQ multiplex PCR, the TCRdb table keeps only in-frame clones and is missing some. The sample contains 150,000 or so clones, roughly nine tenths of which appear only once. The chain employs TRBV28 and TRBJ2-7; 7 bases map to TRBD1. This clonotype originated in a woman between 70 and 85 years old with renal cell carcinoma. Here the sequenced sample was blood, taken from a patient whose treatment included radiotherapy and nephrectomy. The CDR3 sequence: CASRRQGGYEQYF. Here the CDR3 DNA reads TGTGCCAGCAGACGACAGGGTGGCTACGAGCAGTACTTC.